The clone carrying this T cell receptor beta chain has a count of ten or more. This specimen belongs to a study of human T cells and chemical hapten exposure. The time point is: healthy volunteer bleed at 6 weeks. Total RNA came from unfractionated whole blood. Individual cDNA molecules in this library carried unique molecular identifiers. TCRdb processed the RACE reads anew with MiXCR; each CDR3 protein has one entry. This repertoire shows 60,000 to 90,000 distinct CDR3 sequences, over 6.5% found once; its top ten account for 1.7%. Sequenced material: whole blood. The TCR originated in a female donor in good health. Some clones in this sample may be carry-over from other donors' samples.

CDR3 bases: TGCCTCCCGAACAGGGGGCCGGCGGCAACTAATGAAAAACTGTTTTTT. Amino acid sequence: CLPNRGPAATNEKLFF. The J gene is TRBJ1-4, the V gene TRBV20-1; 9 bases match TRBD1. CDR3 size: 16 residues. The germline V gene encodes CDR1 DFQATT and CDR2 SNEGSKA (reference sequence).